This T cell receptor (beta chain) is from a study of blood T cell repertoires in COVID-19. Across the whole study: From the United States, Italy and Spain came samples of acute and convalescent COVID-19. T cells, B-cell-depleted T cells, or PBMCs supplied cDNA or gDNA.

CDR1 is KGHDR and CDR2 is SFDVKD in the germline V gene. Trimming shortened V by 10 bases and J by 6 bases, and 11 bases separated the two germline ends. This CDR3 comprises 12 residues. Original processing notes: Counts of nucleated cells, estimated from reference gene primer amplification, were obtained. Data came from immunoSEQ multiplex PCR; TCRdb stores just in-frame clones and leaves some out. V, J and clone size are those of that table, while D and trimming were read from the DNA. The data hold approximately 30,000 clones, with around four fifths observed a single time. Sequencing used peripheral blood. The chain uses TRBV24-1 and TRBJ2-2; D possibly corresponds to TRBD2 (6 bases). This receptor was identified in a woman aged 60-70 years with acute or convalescent COVID-19. CDR3 bases: TGTGCCACGACCGGCGGGGCCGGGGAGCTGTTTTTT. As protein: CATTGGAGELFF.